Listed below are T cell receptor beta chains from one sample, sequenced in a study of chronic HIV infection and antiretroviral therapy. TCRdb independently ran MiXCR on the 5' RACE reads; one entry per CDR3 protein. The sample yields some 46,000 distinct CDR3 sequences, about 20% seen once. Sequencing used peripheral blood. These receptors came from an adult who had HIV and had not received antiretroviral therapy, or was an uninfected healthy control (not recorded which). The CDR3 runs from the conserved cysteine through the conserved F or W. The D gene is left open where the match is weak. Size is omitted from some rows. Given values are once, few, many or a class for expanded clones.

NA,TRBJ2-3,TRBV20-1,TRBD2,CSASKRDPQYF,TGCAGTGCTTCGAAGCGGGACCCGCAGTATTTT
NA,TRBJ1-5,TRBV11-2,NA,CASSLDGLSNQPQHF,TGTGCCAGCAGCTTAGACGGCCTTAGCAATCAGCCCCAGCATTTT
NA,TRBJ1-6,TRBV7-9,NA,CASSLDPTGSPLHF,TGTGCCAGCAGCTTGGACCCCACGGGTTCACCCCTCCACTTT
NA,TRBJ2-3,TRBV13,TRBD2,CASSSSGIRLGTQYF,TGTGCCAGCAGCTCTAGCGGGATCCGCCTGGGGACGCAGTATTTT
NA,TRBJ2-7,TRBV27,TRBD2,CASSAWSGSYEQYF,TGTGCCAGCAGTGCCTGGAGCGGGAGTTACGAGCAGTACTTC
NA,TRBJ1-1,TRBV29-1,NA,CSVELALNTEAFF,TGCAGCGTTGAACTGGCCCTGAACACTGAAGCTTTCTTT
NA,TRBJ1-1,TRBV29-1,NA,CSVEDRTNTEAFF,TGCAGCGTTGAAGATCGTACGAACACTGAAGCTTTCTTT
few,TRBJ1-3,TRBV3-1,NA,CASSLASSGNTIYF,TGTGCCAGCAGCCTGGCCAGCTCTGGAAACACCATATATTTT
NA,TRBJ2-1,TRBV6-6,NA,CASSSPGARNEQFF,TGTGCCAGCAGTTCACCGGGGGCCCGGAATGAGCAGTTCTTC
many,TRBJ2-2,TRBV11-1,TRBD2,CASSQRLAPGELFF,TGTGCCAGCAGCCAGAGACTAGCCCCCGGGGAGCTGTTTTTT
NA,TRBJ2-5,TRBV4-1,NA,CASSQDRSIQETQYF,TGCGCCAGCAGCCAAGATCGGAGCATTCAAGAGACCCAGTACTTC
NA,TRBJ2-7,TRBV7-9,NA,CASSILGGRVHEQYF,TGTGCCAGCAGCATCCTAGGGGGGCGTGTCCACGAGCAGTACTTC
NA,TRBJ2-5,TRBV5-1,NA,CASSQKETQYF,TGCGCCAGCAGCCAAAAAGAGACCCAGTACTTC
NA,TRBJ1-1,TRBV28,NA,CASSFHGRMNTEAFF,TGTGCCAGCAGTTTCCACGGAAGAATGAACACTGAAGCTTTCTTT
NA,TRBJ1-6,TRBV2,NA,CASTREGQGSPLHF,TGTGCCAGCACTCGAGAGGGGCAAGGTTCACCCCTCCACTTT
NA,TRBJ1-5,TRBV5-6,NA,CASSLGGADQPQHF,TGTGCCAGCAGCTTGGGGGGCGCCGATCAGCCCCAGCATTTT
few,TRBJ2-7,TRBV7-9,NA,CASSLGWSYEQYF,TGTGCCAGCAGCTTGGGTTGGTCCTACGAGCAGTACTTC
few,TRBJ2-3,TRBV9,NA,CASSVVGRGVTDTQYF,TGTGCCAGCAGCGTAGTTGGGAGAGGAGTCACAGATACGCAGTATTTT
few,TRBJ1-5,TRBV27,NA,CASSFRPATDQPQHF,TGTGCCAGCAGTTTCCGACCAGCGACAGATCAGCCCCAGCATTTT
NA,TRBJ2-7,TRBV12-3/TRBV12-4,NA,CASSLVESYEQYF,TGTGCCAGCAGCTTGGTGGAAAGCTACGAGCAGTACTTC
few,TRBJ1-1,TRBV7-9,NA,CHTARAGDPRNTEAFF,TGTCACACCGCACGGGCAGGGGATCCCCGGAACACTGAAGCTTTCTTT
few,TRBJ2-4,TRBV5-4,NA,CASSLDNRIQYF,TGTGCCAGCAGTCTAGACAATCGGATTCAGTACTTC
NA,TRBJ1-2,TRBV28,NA,CASSLIGYGYTF,TGTGCCAGCAGTCTTATCGGATATGGCTACACCTTC
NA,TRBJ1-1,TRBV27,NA,CASSLPQGTEAFF,TGTGCCAGCAGTCTACCGCAGGGGACTGAAGCTTTCTTT
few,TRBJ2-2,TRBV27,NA,CASRLAIGELFF,TGTGCCAGCAGGCTAGCTATCGGGGAGCTGTTTTTT
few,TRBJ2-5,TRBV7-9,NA,CASRTLGETQYF,TGTGCCAGCCGAACCCTGGGAGAGACCCAGTACTTC
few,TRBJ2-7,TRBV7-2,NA,CASSLMASPTPYEQYF,TGTGCCAGCAGCTTAATGGCCTCTCCGACCCCGTACGAGCAGTACTTC
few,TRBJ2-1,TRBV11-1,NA,CASSSVGGQYNEQFF,TGTGCCAGCAGCTCTGTGGGCGGGCAATACAATGAGCAGTTCTTC
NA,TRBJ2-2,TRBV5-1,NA,CASRRAGELFF,TGCGCCAGCCGCCGGGCCGGGGAGCTGTTTTTT
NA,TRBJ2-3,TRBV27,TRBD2,CASSIRLARVGDTQYF,TGTGCCAGCAGTATCCGACTAGCGCGGGTCGGAGATACGCAGTATTTT
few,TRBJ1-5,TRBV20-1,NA,CSARDRGTLGNQPQHF,TGCAGTGCTAGAGACAGGGGCACCCTTGGCAATCAGCCCCAGCATTTT
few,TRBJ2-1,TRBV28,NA,CATREGRRLGDEQFF,TGTGCCACCCGAGAAGGACGGAGACTAGGAGATGAGCAGTTCTTC
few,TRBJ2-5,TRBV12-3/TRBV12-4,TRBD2,CASKSAGGPETQYF,TGTGCCTCAAAATCGGCGGGAGGGCCCGAGACCCAGTACTTC
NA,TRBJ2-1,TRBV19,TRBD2,CASSISSGIFNEQFF,TGTGCCAGTAGTATATCTAGCGGGATCTTCAATGAGCAGTTCTTC
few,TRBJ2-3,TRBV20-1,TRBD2,CSARVHRGGAVDTQYF,TGCAGTGCTAGAGTCCACCGGGGGGGGGCGGTAGATACGCAGTATTTT
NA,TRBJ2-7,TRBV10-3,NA,CAISDSGGQSEQYF,TGTGCCATCAGTGACTCGGGGGGACAGAGCGAGCAGTACTTC
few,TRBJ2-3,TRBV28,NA,CASQPRGLRGRGQRTQYF,TGTGCCAGCCAGCCTCGAGGACTAAGGGGGCGTGGGCAGAGAACGCAGTATTTT
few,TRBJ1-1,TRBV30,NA,CAWSVRGDTEAFF,TGTGCCTGGAGTGTACGAGGGGACACTGAAGCTTTCTTT
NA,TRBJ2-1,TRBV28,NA,CASSLKDNEQFF,TGTGCCAGCAGTTTAAAGGACAATGAGCAGTTCTTC
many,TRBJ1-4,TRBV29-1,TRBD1,CSVDGQGNEKLFF,TGCAGCGTTGATGGACAGGGGAATGAAAAACTGTTTTTT
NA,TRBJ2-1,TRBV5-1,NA,CASSHKPPSASYNEQFF,TGCGCCAGCAGCCATAAACCTCCTAGCGCGTCCTACAATGAGCAGTTCTTC
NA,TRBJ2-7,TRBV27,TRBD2,CASTGGREQYF,TGTGCCAGCACGGGCGGGAGGGAGCAGTACTTC
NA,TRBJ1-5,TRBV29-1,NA,CSVGGSQDQPQHF,TGCAGCGTTGGGGGATCCCAGGATCAGCCCCAGCATTTT
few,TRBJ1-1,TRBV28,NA,CASSLEVSLNTEAFF,TGTGCCAGCAGTTTAGAAGTTAGCTTGAACACTGAAGCTTTCTTT
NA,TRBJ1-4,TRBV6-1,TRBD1,CASSEAQGGNEKLFF,TGTGCCAGCAGTGAAGCGCAGGGGGGGAATGAAAAACTGTTTTTT
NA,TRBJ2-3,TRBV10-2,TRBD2,CASNLAGAEDTQYF,TGCGCCAGCAACTTAGCGGGAGCGGAAGATACGCAGTATTTT
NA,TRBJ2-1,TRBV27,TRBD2,CASSTLVAGKSDEQFF,TGTGCCAGCAGTACTCTCGTAGCGGGAAAGTCGGATGAGCAGTTCTTC
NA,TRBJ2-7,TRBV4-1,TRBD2,CASSRGGEQYF,TGCGCCAGCAGCCGGGGGGGCGAGCAGTACTTC
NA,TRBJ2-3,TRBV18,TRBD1,CASSPPSWDSLFTQYF,TGTGCCAGCTCACCTCCGTCATGGGACAGCCTCTTTACGCAGTATTTT
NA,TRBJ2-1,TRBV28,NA,CASIGQARYNEQFF,TGTGCCAGCATCGGGCAGGCGCGCTACAATGAGCAGTTCTTC
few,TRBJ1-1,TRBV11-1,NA,CASSLGFGQKNTEAFF,TGTGCCAGCAGCTTAGGCTTTGGGCAGAAGAACACTGAAGCTTTCTTT
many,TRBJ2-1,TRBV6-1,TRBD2,CASMPRLALNNEQFF,TGTGCCAGCATGCCCAGACTAGCGCTTAACAATGAGCAGTTCTTC
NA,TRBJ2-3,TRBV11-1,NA,CASSSRILQADTQYF,TGTGCCAGCAGCTCTAGGATCCTACAGGCAGATACGCAGTATTTT
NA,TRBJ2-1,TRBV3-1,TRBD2,CASSRGGSGSYNEQFF,TGTGCCAGCAGCCGAGGCGGGAGTGGTTCCTACAATGAGCAGTTCTTC